The T cell receptor (beta chain) described here comes from a study of T cell responses to AZD1222 COVID-19 vaccine. At the level of the study: Pooled in the analysis were second doses at about 4 or about 12 weeks.

With regard to this clone: Its antigen is not identified.

Some clones are missing from TCRdb's copy, which holds only in-frame ones; the method was immunoSEQ multiplex PCR. Seen here are 120,000 to 150,000 clones, roughly 89% observed once, and the top ten hold roughly 5%. Findings and caveats of the study: The repertoires were collected only after the peak T cell response. Baseline testing showed seropositivity in only six or seven AZD1222 recipients. Donors were largely white British and mainly female; clonal diversity was possibly underestimated.

Trimming pared 7 bases from V and 3 bases from J, leaving 10 bases between. The CDR3 is 12 amino acids. The germline V gene encodes CDR1 LNHDA and CDR2 SQIVND (reference sequence). The input for sequencing was peripheral blood, taken on day 0 of AZD1222 vaccination. V is TRBV19 and J is TRBJ2-7; the D gene is possibly TRBD1 (6 bases). The TCR sequence derives from an adult in good health. CDR3 DNA sequence: TGTGCCAGTATAGGACAGAACTACGAGCAGTACTTC. It encodes CASIGQNYEQYF. The full variable domain, completed using reference TRBV19 and TRBJ2-7, is DGGITQSPKYLFRKEGQNVTLSCEQNLNHDAMYWYRQDPGQGLRLIYYSQIVNDFQKGDIAEGYSVSREKKESFPLTVTSAQKNPTAFYLCASIGQNYEQYFGPGTRLTVT.